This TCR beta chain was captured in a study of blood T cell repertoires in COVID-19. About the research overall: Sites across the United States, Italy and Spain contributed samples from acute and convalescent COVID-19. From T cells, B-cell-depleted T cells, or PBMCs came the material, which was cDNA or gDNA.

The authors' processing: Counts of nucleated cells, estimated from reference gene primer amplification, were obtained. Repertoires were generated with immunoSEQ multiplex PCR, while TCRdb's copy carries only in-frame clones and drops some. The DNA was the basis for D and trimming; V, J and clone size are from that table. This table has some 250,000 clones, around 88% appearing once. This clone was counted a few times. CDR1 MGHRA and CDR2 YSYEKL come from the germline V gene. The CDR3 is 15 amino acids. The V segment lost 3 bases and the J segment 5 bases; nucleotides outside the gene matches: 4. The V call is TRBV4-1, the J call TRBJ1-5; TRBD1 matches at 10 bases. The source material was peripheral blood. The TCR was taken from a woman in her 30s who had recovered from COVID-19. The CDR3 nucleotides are TGCGCCAGCAGCCACCCGGGACAGGGGCATCAGCCCCAGCATTTT. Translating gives CASSHPGQGHQPQHF.